This T cell receptor beta chain is from a study of T cells in Graves' hyperthyroidism and ophthalmopathy. Study details: Initial diagnosis, before any treatment, was when peripheral blood was collected.

Template material for amplifying TCR beta CDR3 regions consisted of RNA transcripts. First-round RT-PCR of the TCR CDR3 relied on the HTBI primer set. TCRdb used MiXCR to reprocess the multiplex PCR reads, holding one entry per CDR3 protein. The sample yields about 420,000 distinct CDR3 sequences, roughly 15% seen once. The J segment lost 7 bases and the V segment lost 5 bases, leaving 4 bases of the junction unmatched. This CDR3 has 14 amino acids. Germline V gives CDR1 MNHEY, CDR2 SMNVEV (reference sequence). Patients having uncontrolled infection, another autoimmune disease, pregnancy or lactation were not included. This clonotype was detected many times. Its target is unknown. Overall study findings and caveats: Ophthalmopathy got predicted by the model a median about 6.7 months before its onset. Through a model of 13 V-J features, ophthalmopathy was separated from stable hyperthyroidism.

The source is a woman in her late teens or twenties with Graves' hyperthyroidism. The specimen sequenced was blood. V is TRBV27 and J is TRBJ1-6; 8 bases are a match to TRBD1. CDR3 DNA: TGTGCCAGCAGTCTGACAGGGGCCAATTCACCCCTCCACTTT. This translates into CASSLTGANSPLHF.